The 22 T cell receptor beta chains given below trace back to one sample, sequenced in a study of blood T cell repertoires in COVID-19. Some clones are missing from TCRdb's copy, which holds only in-frame ones; the method was immunoSEQ multiplex PCR. The sample has some 190,000 clones; approximately 85% are singletons. The sequenced sample was PBMCs or T cells enriched from blood (not recorded which). These receptors were taken from a man aged 40-49 years with acute COVID-19.

This rearrangement joins TRBV18 to TRBJ1-1; 10 bases map to TRBD1. Unmatched junction bases numbered 4, after V lost 5 bases and J lost 7 bases. The CDR3 covers 13 residues. Germline V gene lookup returns CDR1 KGHSH and CDR2 LQKENI. CDR3 in amino acids: CASSDRGLGEAFF. CDR3 DNA: TGTGCCAGCTCAGACAGGGGGCTAGGTGAAGCTTTCTTT.

The J gene is TRBJ1-5, the V gene TRBV19; unclear D gene. Germline CDR1 LNHDA, CDR2 SQIVND (reference sequence). The ends were cut back, 2 bases at V and 4 bases at J, with 18 bases in the middle. This CDR3 has 17 residues. CDR3 loop: CASSIQASPNLNQPQHF. CDR3 coding DNA: TGTGCCAGTAGTATACAGGCTTCACCCAACCTTAATCAGCCCCAGCATTTT.

The J gene is TRBJ2-3, the V gene TRBV30, with TRBD2 as a possible D gene (6 bases). Trimming stripped 2 bases from V and 2 bases from J, with 11 bases between. CDR3 length: 14 residues. Germline CDR1 is GTSNPN and CDR2 is SVGIG (reference sequence). The DNA for the CDR3 is TGTGCCTGGAGTCCCGGGACTGTCACAGATACGCAGTATTTT. Protein sequence: CAWSPGTVTDTQYF.

This clone has a handful of counts. The chain carries TRBV6-5 and TRBJ2-5; the D is unclear. This CDR3 is 13 amino acids long. V was clipped by 0 bases and J by 5 bases, with 7 bases between them. Germline V lookup: CDR1 MNHEY, CDR2 SVGAGI. CDR3 sequence: CASSYSRVETQYF. The CDR3 DNA sequence: TGTGCCAGCAGTTACTCACGGGTCGAGACCCAGTACTTC.

As DNA, the CDR3 is TGTGCCAGCAGCTTAGGGACAGGGGACTCACCCCTCCACTTT. Amino acids: CASSLGTGDSPLHF. This chain joins TRBV7-6 and TRBJ1-6, with TRBD1 matching 9 bases. Germline values: CDR1 SGHVS, CDR2 FNYEAQ. V was clipped by 1 base and J by 10 bases; unmatched bases: 2. The CDR3 loop spans 14 amino acids.

The chain uses TRBV19 and TRBJ2-3; 11 nucleotides match TRBD2. This CDR3 has 17 amino acids. Trimming cost V 3 bases and J 3 bases; bases outside gene matches: 8. Looked up from germline, CDR1 is LNHDA and CDR2 is SQIVND (reference sequence). The CDR3 region has the DNA TGTGCCAGTAGTATGGGGATAGCGGGAGGGCGTACAGATACGCAGTATTTT. Protein: CASSMGIAGGRTDTQYF.

The chain is built from TRBV27 and TRBJ2-1; TRBD2 agrees at 7 bases. Trimming cost V 8 bases and J 6 bases; bases outside gene matches: 13. The CDR3 sequence is 15 residues long. The V gene's germline CDR1 is MNHEY and CDR2 SMNVEV (reference sequence). The CDR3 coding sequence is TGTGCCAGCCTGTCACGGGGGGTAACTTCCAATGAGCAGTTCTTC. It is translated as CASLSRGVTSNEQFF.

The chain combines TRBV5-1 with TRBJ2-2; 13 positions match TRBD2. The ends lost 4 bases at V and 6 bases at J; junction bases unmatched: 3. The CDR3 covers 15 residues. Germline V gene lookup returns CDR1 SGHRS and CDR2 YFSETQ. CDR3 nucleotide sequence: TGCGCCAGCAGCCCGGGACTAGCGGGATCCGGGGAGCTGTTTTTT. Its translation is CASSPGLAGSGELFF.

The rearrangement joins TRBV7-9 to TRBJ2-7, with a tentative D call TRBD1 (6 bases). This CDR3 spans 13 amino acids. V lost 6 bases and J 7 bases, leaving 16 bases between the germline ends. Germline assignment: CDR1 SEHNR and CDR2 FQNEAQ (reference sequence). The CDR3 is CASSPAGVSEQYF. The CDR3 region has the DNA TGTGCCAGCAGTCCCGCAGGGGTATCGGAGCAGTACTTC. The whole variable domain, filled in from reference TRBV7-9 and TRBJ2-7, reads DTGVSQNPRHKITKRGQNVTFRCDPISEHNRLYWYRQTLGQGPEFLTYFQNEAQLEKSRLLSDRFSAERPKGSFSTLEIQRTEQGDSAMYLCASSPAGVSEQYFGPGTRLTVT.

The count of this clone is one. The V gene is TRBV5-1, the J gene TRBJ2-7, with 10 positions matching TRBD2. Germline loops: CDR1 SGHRS, CDR2 YFSETQ. The CDR3 sequence is 14 residues long. The V and J ends lost 4 bases and 3 bases, in that order; junction bases with no gene match: 4. The CDR3 loop is CASSLGLADYEQYF. The CDR3 DNA sequence: TGCGCCAGCAGCCTAGGACTAGCGGACTACGAGCAGTACTTC.

J is TRBJ2-7 and V is TRBV3-1 (or the pseudogene TRBV3-2); 8 bases agree with TRBD1. This CDR3 has 13 amino acids. V dropped 4 bases and J dropped 7; count of bases not matched to a gene: 6. Germline V gene sequence: CDR1 LGHDT, CDR2 YNNKEL (reference sequence). The chain's CDR3 is CASSPGTGGEQYF. CDR3 DNA sequence: TGTGCCAGCAGCCCCGGGACAGGTGGAGAGCAGTACTTC.

The V and J genes are TRBV5-6 and TRBJ2-2; TRBD2 aligns across 9 bases. Per the germline V gene, CDR1 is SGHDT and CDR2 is YYEEEE. The CDR3 is 16 residues long. Trimming removed 3 bases from V and 1 base from J; junction bases left unmatched: 4. The CDR3 DNA reads TGTGCCAGCAGCTCACAGACTAGCGGGAACACCGGGGAGCTGTTTTTT. Translated: CASSSQTSGNTGELFF.

This rearrangement joins TRBV2 to TRBJ1-3, with D unclear. Per germline, CDR1 SNHLY and CDR2 FYNNEI. The CDR3 runs to 11 residues. The V and J ends lost 7 bases and 4 bases respectively, with 5 bases between them. In DNA form, the CDR3 reads TGTGCCAGCATGCTAGGAAACACCATATATTTT. Translation: CASMLGNTIYF. The variable domain in full, with the rest retrieved from reference TRBV2 and TRBJ1-3, is EPEVTQTPSHQVTQMGQEVILRCVPISNHLYFYWYRQILGQKVEFLVSFYNNEISEKSEIFDDQFSVERPDGSNFTLKIRSTKLEDSAMYFCASMLGNTIYFGEGSWLTVV.

The genes are TRBV10-3 and TRBJ2-7, with a possible D match to TRBD1 (5 bases). Trimming took 4 bases from V and 3 from J, leaving 7 bases between them. Germline CDR1 is ENHRY and CDR2 is SYGVKD. The CDR3 loop spans 12 amino acids. The CDR3 loop reads CAISGTNYEQYF. The CDR3 DNA follows: TGTGCCATCAGTGGGACAAACTACGAGCAGTACTTC.

This clone has a handful of counts. The chain links TRBV28 to TRBJ2-7; D possibly corresponds to TRBD1 (5 bases). The CDR3 covers 13 residues. From germline, CDR1 is MDHEN and CDR2 SYDVKM. Trimming stripped 4 bases from V and 12 bases from J, with 19 bases between. For the CDR3, the DNA is TGTGCCAGCAGTTCCCTCCGTAGGGGTGGACCGTACTTC. It translates to CASSSLRRGGPYF. The whole variable domain, filled in from reference TRBV28 and TRBJ2-7, reads DVKVTQSSRYLVKRTGEKVFLECVQDMDHENMFWYRQDPGLGLRLIYFSYDVKMKEKGDIPEGYSVSREKKERFSLILESASTNQTSMYLCASSSLRRGGPYFGPGTRLTVT.

This rearrangement joins TRBV6-4 to TRBJ2-3; 9 bases line up with TRBD2. This CDR3 comprises 16 residues. In germline, CDR1 is MRHNA, CDR2 SNTAGT. V lost 4 bases to trimming and J lost 5 bases; unmatched junction nucleotides: 10. CDR3: CASSALAGEGRDTQYF. The CDR3 nucleotides are TGTGCCAGCAGTGCCTTAGCGGGAGAAGGCAGAGATACGCAGTATTTT.

V gene TRBV27 combines with J gene TRBJ2-5, with TRBD2 matching 10 bases. The junction had 11 bases not matched to a gene; V was cut back by 4 bases and J by 3 bases. The CDR3 is made up of 17 amino acids. The germline V gene encodes CDR1 MNHEY and CDR2 SMNVEV (reference sequence). This CDR3 reads CASSSISSGGGKETQYF. The CDR3 DNA reads as TGTGCCAGCAGTTCCATATCTAGCGGGGGAGGGAAAGAGACCCAGTACTTC.

The gene calls are TRBV2 and TRBJ1-3; no clear D gene. CDR1 SNHLY and CDR2 FYNNEI come from the germline V gene. The CDR3 runs 14 residues. V lost 0 bases and J 2 bases, leaving 5 bases between the germline ends. CDR3 sequence: CASSEAAAGNTIYF. In DNA form, the CDR3 reads TGTGCCAGCAGTGAAGCTGCGGCTGGAAACACCATATATTTT.

V and J are TRBV18 and TRBJ2-1, with 7 bases aligning to TRBD1. CDR3 length: 15 amino acids. CDR1 and CDR2 from the germline V gene are KGHSH and LQKENI. The J segment lost 5 bases and the V segment lost 4 bases, leaving 8 bases of the junction unmatched. DNA for the CDR3: TGTGCCAGCTCACTCGGGACAGCCCTGGACAATGAGCAGTTCTTC. Translating it yields CASSLGTALDNEQFF.

This chain connects TRBV5-1 to TRBJ2-3, with D unclear. Germline V gene lookup returns CDR1 SGHRS and CDR2 YFSETQ. V was clipped by 4 bases and J by 5 bases, with 11 bases between them. This CDR3 is built from 13 residues. CDR3 residues: CASSPTPEDTQYF. The CDR3 bases are TGCGCCAGCAGCCCAACTCCCGAAGATACGCAGTATTTT.

V usage is TRBV24-1 and J usage is TRBJ2-3; 9 bases match TRBD2. CDR1 and CDR2 from the germline V gene are KGHDR and SFDVKD. Trimming cost V 6 bases and J 3 bases; bases outside gene matches: 6. CDR3 length: 15 amino acids. The DNA for the CDR3 is TGTGCCACCAGTCTTACTAGCGGGCAAACAGATACGCAGTATTTT. Translating it yields CATSLTSGQTDTQYF.

This clone was recorded a few times. The chain recombines TRBV5-1 with TRBJ1-5; D not certain. CDR3 size: 14 residues. Deletions cut 4 bases from V and 4 bases from J, with 12 bases between. The germline gives CDR1 SGHRS, CDR2 YFSETQ. The CDR3 coding sequence is TGCGCCAGCAGCCCTCTTAGTCGGAATCAGCCCCAGCATTTT. This sequence encodes CASSPLSRNQPQHF.